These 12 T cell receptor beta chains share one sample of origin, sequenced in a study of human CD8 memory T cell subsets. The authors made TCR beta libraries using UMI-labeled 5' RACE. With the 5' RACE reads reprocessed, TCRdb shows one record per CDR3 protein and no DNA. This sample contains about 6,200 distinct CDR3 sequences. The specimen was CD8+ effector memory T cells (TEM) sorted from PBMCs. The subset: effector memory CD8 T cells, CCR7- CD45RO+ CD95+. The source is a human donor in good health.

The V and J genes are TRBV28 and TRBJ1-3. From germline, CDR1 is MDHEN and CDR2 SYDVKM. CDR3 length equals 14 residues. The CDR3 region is CASSLTVAGNTIYF.

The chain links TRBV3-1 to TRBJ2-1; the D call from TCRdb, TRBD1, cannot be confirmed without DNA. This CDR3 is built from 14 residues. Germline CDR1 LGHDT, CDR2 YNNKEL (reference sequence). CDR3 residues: CASSQAGEYNEQFF.

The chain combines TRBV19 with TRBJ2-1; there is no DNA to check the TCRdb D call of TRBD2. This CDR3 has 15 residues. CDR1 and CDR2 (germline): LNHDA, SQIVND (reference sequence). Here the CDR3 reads CASSPSGSVYNEQFF.

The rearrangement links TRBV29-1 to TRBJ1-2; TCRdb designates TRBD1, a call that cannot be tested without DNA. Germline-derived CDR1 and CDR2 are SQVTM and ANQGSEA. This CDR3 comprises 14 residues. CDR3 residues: CSVTDRGINYGYTF.

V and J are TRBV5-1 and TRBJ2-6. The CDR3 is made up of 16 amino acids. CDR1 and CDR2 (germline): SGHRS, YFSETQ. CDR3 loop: CASSFPTESGANVLTF.

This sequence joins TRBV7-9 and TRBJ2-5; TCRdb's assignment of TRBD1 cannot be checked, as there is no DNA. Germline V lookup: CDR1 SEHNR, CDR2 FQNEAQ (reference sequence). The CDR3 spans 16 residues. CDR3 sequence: CASSERTPGQQETQYF.

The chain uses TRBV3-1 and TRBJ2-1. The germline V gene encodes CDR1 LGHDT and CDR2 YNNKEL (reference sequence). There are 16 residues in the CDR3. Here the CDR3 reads CASSQDSGTTHNEQFF.

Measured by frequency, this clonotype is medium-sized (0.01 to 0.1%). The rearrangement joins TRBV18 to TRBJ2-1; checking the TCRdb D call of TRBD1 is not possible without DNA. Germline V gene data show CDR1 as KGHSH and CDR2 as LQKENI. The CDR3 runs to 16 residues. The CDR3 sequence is CASSPVLQGSYNEQFF. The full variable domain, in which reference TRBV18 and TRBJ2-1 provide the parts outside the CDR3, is NAGVMQNPRHLVRRRGQEARLRCSPMKGHSHVYWYRQLPEEGLKFMVYLQKENIIDESGMPKERFSAEFPKEGPSILRIQQVVRGDSAAYFCASSPVLQGSYNEQFFGPGTRLTVL.

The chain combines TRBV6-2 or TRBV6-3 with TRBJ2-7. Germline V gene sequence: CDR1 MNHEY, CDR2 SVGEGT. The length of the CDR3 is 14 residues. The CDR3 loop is CASSYGQMTYEQYF.

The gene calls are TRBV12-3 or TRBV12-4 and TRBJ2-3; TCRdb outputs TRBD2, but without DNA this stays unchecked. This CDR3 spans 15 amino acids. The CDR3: CASSLVAGRTDTQYF.

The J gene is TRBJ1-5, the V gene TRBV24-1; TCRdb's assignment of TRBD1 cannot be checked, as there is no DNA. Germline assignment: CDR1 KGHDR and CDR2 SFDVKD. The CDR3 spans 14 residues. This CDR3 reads CATGTSLYNQPQHF.

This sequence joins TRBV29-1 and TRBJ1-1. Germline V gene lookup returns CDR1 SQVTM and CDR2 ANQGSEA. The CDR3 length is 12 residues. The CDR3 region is CSVAGVVTEAFF.